This T cell receptor (beta chain) comes out of a study of blood T cells in healthy people across ages. Study information: For every two T cells, template switching captured about one barcoded beta molecule. Overall study results and limits: Diversity of TCR beta correlated strongly with naive T cell percentage.

Per-sample PBMC isolation yielded at least 6.5 million cells. The authors ran a second PCR of about 7 to 12 cycles using a sample-barcoded 5' primer and a J-beta primer mix. TCRdb passed the 5' RACE reads through MiXCR, listing each CDR3 protein once. Of roughly 1 million distinct CDR3 sequences listed, 20% to 25% are singletons. Germline assignment: CDR1 ENHRY and CDR2 SYGVKD. This CDR3 has 15 residues. V lost 0 bases and J 4 bases, leaving 7 bases between the germline ends. As for this clonotype: Its specificity is unknown.

The same sample was also studied in work on T cells of mothers and their children. That study reports: TCR recombination output is shaped by thymic selection similarly in related and unrelated pairs.

The source is a girl aged 2 to 9 in good health. The chain has TRBV10-3 and TRBJ2-6; D remains unclear. The material sequenced was blood. CDR3 DNA sequence: TGTGCCATCAGTGAGTCTGGGTTCGGGGCCAACGTCCTGACTTTC. As protein: CAISESGFGANVLTF.